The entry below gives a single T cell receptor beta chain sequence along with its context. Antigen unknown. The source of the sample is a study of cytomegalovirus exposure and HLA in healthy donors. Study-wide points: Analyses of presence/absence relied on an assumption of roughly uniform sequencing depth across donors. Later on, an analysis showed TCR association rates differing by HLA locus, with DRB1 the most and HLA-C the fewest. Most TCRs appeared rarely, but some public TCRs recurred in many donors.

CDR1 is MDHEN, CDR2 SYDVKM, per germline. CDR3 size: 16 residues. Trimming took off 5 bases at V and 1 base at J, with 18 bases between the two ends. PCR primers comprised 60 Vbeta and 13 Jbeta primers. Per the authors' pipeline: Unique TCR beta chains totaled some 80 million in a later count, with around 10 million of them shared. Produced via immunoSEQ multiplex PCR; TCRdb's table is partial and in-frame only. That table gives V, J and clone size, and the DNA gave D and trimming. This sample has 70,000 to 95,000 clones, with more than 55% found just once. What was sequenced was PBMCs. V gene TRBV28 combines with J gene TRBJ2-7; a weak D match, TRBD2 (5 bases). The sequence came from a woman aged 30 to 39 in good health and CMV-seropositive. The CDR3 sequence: CASSLTLGRRSYEQYF. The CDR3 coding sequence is TGTGCCAGCAGTCTCACCCTTGGACGGAGGTCCTACGAGCAGTACTTC.